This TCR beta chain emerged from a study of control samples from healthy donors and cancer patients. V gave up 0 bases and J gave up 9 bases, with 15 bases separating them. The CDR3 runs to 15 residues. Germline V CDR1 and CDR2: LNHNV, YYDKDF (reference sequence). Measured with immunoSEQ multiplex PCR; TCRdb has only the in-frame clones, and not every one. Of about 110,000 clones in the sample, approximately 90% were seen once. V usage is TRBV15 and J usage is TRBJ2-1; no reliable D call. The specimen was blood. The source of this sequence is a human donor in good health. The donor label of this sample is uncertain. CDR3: CATSRDPARNGEQFF. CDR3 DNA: TGTGCCACCAGCAGAGATCCGGCGAGGAATGGTGAGCAGTTCTTC.